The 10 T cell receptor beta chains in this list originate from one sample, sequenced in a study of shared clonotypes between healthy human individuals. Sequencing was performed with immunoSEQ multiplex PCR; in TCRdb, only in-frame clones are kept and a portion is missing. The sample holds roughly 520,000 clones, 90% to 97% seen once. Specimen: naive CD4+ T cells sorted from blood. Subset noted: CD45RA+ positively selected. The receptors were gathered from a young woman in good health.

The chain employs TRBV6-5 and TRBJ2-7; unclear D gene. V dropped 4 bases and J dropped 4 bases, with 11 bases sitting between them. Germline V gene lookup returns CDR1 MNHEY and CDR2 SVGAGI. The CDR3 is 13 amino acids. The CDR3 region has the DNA TGTGCCAGCAGTTCTACAAAGGGTTACGAGCAGTACTTC. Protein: CASSSTKGYEQYF.

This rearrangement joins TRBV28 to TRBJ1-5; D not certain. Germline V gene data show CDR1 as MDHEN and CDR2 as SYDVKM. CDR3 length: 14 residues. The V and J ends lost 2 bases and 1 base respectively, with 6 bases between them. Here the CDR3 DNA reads TGTGCCAGCAGTTTAAGGCTGAGCAATCAGCCCCAGCATTTT. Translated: CASSLRLSNQPQHF.

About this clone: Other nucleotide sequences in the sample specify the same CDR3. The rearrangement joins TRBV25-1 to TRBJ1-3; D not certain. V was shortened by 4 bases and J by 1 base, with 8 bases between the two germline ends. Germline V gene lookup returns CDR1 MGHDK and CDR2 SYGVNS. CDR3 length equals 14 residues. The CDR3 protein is CASSGILSGNTIYF. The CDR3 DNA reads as TGTGCCAGCAGTGGGATCCTGTCTGGAAACACCATATATTTT.

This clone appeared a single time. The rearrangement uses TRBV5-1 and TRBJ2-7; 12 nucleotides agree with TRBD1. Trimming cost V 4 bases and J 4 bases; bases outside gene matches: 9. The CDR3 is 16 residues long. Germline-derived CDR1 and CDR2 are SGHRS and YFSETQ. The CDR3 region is CASSNSGTGGDYEQYF. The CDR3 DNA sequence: TGCGCCAGCAGCAACTCGGGGACAGGGGGCGATTACGAGCAGTACTTC.

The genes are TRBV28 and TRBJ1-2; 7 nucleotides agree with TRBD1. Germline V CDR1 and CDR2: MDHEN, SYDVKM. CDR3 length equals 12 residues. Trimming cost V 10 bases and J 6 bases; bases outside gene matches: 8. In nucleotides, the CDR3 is TGTGCCACTGCAGACAGGGAGGATGGCTACACCTTC. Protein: CATADREDGYTF.

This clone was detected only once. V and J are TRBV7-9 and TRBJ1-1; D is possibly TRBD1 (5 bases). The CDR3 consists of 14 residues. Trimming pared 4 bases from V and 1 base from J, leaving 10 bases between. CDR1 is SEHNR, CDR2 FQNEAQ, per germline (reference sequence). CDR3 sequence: CASSSRRGNTEAFF. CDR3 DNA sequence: TGTGCCAGCAGCTCCAGGAGGGGGAACACTGAAGCTTTCTTT.

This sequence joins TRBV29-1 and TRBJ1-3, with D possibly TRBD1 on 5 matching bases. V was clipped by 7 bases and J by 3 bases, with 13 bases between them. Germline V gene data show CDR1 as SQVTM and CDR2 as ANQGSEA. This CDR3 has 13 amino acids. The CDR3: CSARRGIGNTIYF. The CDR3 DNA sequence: TGCAGCGCGCGGAGGGGTATTGGAAACACCATATATTTT.

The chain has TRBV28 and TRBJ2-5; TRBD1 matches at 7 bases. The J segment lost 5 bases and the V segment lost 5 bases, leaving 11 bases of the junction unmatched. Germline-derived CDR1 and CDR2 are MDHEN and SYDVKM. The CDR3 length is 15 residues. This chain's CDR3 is CASSPGTALWETQYF. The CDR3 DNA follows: TGTGCCAGCAGTCCGGGGACAGCCTTATGGGAGACCCAGTACTTC.

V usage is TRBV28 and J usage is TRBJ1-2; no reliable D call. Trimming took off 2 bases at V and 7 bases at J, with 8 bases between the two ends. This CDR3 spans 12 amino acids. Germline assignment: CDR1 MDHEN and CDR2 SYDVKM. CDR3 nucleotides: TGTGCCAGCAGTTTAATCCAGGCTGGCTACACCTTC. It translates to CASSLIQAGYTF.

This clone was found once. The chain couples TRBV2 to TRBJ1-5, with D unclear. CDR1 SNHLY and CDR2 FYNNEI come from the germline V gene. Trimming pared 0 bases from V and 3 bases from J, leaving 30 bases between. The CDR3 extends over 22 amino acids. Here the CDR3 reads CASSEAQPYGSGTTGPNQPQHF. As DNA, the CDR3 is TGTGCCAGCAGTGAAGCGCAGCCGTACGGCTCGGGAACCACTGGACCCAATCAGCCCCAGCATTTT.